The T cell receptor (beta chain) described here comes from a study of T cell responses to AZD1222 COVID-19 vaccine (dated by TCRdb to the early 2020s). Notes on the research overall: A total of under 250 trial participants underwent TCR sequencing, of whom about 210 had received two doses of AZD1222 and some 25 had received two doses of the MenACWY control vaccine. Trial participants were enrolled by age into subgroups of 18-55, 56-69 and 70-plus years, and around 140, 26 and 57 TCR-sequenced participants, respectively, were included in these subgroups. General study outcomes and caveats: Because no samples from the day 14 peak response were available, repertoires could be characterized only after the peak T cell response. A significant rise in spike-specific TCR breadth and depth was observed after two AZD1222 doses relative to day 0 and relative to MenACWY recipients. Participants were mostly white British and included more females than males, and it was suggested by the authors that clonal diversity may have been underestimated. The 56-69-year group was small, and its depth increase did not reach significance, likely because of low power. Conclusions about previously exposed vaccinees were limited because only six or seven AZD1222 recipients were SARS-CoV-2 seropositive at baseline. Vaccine-associated CD4 TCRs spanned the whole spike protein, with dominant responses in regions 160-218 and 743-854. Reportedly, almost half of the unique spike-specific TCRs recognized epitopes lying outside the regions that are mutated in the B.1.351 and B.1.1.7 variants.

The time point label here, explained by the study, means: about 28 days (+/-7) after the second vaccine dose. AZD1222 recipients whose second dose came at about 4 weeks and those whose second dose came at about 12 weeks were combined into one group, since spike-specific TCR depth and breadth did not differ between the two schedules. Vaccinee samples were obtained from the UK trials COV001 and COV002, which included a single-blind randomized controlled phase 2/3 trial of AZD1222 (ChAdOx1 nCoV-19) in healthy adults. For TCRbeta chain sequencing, PBMC samples from trial participants were taken at day 0 and at day 28 after the second dose. The CDR3 goes from the cysteine to the phenylalanine over 14 residues. This entry keeps only the CDR3 DNA: 42 bases, framed from base 1. CDR1 and CDR2 (LNHNV, YYDKDF) derive from the germline V gene (reference sequence). V is shortened by 2 bases, J by 3 bases, and the region joining them spans 11 bases.

As regards this clone: Its antigen is unknown. No base quality values were provided; no much bigger clone lies one nucleotide off.

The CDR3 regions of human TCRbeta chains were analyzed by immunosequencing. The authors' pipeline ran thus. TCRs in the repertoires were matched against a reference library of SARS-CoV-2-specific TCRs that had been generated with the MIRA antigen-specificity platform. Breadth was defined as the fraction of unique TCRs that were SARS-CoV-2-associated. Depth was defined as the fraction of total T cells that were SARS-CoV-2-associated. Using the MIRA data, each spike-specific TCR was assigned both to the spike region to which the TCR was reactive and to a CD4 or CD8 class. Log10-transformed breadth and depth values were compared by one-way ANOVA with Sidak's multiple comparisons tests. TCRdb took over this immuneACCESS table, retaining in-frame rearrangements with V and J assigned. Such tables are incomplete; in checked studies, under half of the missing clones stem from an unresolved V gene, and the remainder is unexplained. The V and J calls and clone size were taken over from that table, and D and trimming were inferred from the DNA. The sample yields about 72,000 clones; about nine tenths were counted once. The ten largest clones represent roughly 30% of the sample.

The V gene is TRBV15 and the J gene is TRBJ2-7, with a tentative D gene TRBD2 over 5 matching bases. This TCR was recovered from an adult who received the AZD1222 COVID-19 vaccine. Specimen: peripheral blood, collected 28 days after the second AZD1222 dose. This receptor carries the CDR3 CATSRTSRVYEQYF. The DNA sequence is as follows: TGTGCCACCAGCAGAACTAGTCGGGTCTACGAGCAGTACTTC.